Following are 29 T cell receptor beta chains from one sample sequenced in a study of radiotherapy plus CTLA-4 blockade in lung cancer. Sequencing was performed with immunoSEQ multiplex PCR; in TCRdb, only in-frame clones are kept and a portion is missing. The sample contains over 100,000 clones, approximately 80% of which appear only once. Sequencing used peripheral blood, obtained from a patient treated with radiotherapy plus ipilimumab. These TCRs come from a human donor with non-small cell lung cancer that progressed on radiotherapy plus ipilimumab. Some clones in this sample may be carry-over from other donors' samples.

V and J are TRBV25-1 and TRBJ1-2, with a possible D match to TRBD1 (5 bases). Per the germline V gene, CDR1 is MGHDK and CDR2 is SYGVNS. This CDR3 has 17 residues. V was pared by 1 base and J by 2 bases, with 17 bases between. This CDR3 is CASSELGQGGPNYGYTF. In nucleotides, the CDR3 is TGTGCCAGCAGTGAATTGGGGCAGGGAGGTCCCAACTATGGCTACACCTTC.

This chain connects TRBV27 to TRBJ2-6, with D uncertain. Germline V gene lookup returns CDR1 MNHEY and CDR2 SMNVEV (reference sequence). Trimming pared 2 bases from V and 0 bases from J, leaving 5 bases between. There are 15 residues in the CDR3. The CDR3, as DNA: TGTGCCAGCAGTTTAACTGTCTCTGGGGCCAACGTCCTGACTTTC. This translates into CASSLTVSGANVLTF.

This rearrangement joins TRBV6-1 to TRBJ1-3, with D hard to call. This CDR3 is 11 amino acids long. Looked up from germline, CDR1 is MNHNS and CDR2 is SASEGT. V lost 8 bases, J lost 4 bases, and 6 bases lay in between. The CDR3 reads CASQIGNTIYF. The CDR3 DNA sequence: TGTGCCAGCCAAATAGGAAACACCATATATTTT.

V gene TRBV2 combines with J gene TRBJ1-5, with D possibly being TRBD1 (5 bases). This CDR3 has 13 residues. The germline V and J ends were trimmed by 9 bases and 5 bases, with 14 bases remaining between them. Germline assignment: CDR1 SNHLY and CDR2 FYNNEI. The CDR3 loop reads CASVSGGDQPQHF. The DNA of the CDR3 is TGTGCCAGTGTGTCGGGGGGAGATCAGCCCCAGCATTTT.

The chain joins TRBV5-1 to TRBJ1-4; D possibly corresponds to TRBD1 (5 bases). The CDR3 runs to 14 residues. CDR1 SGHRS and CDR2 YFSETQ come from the germline V gene. Trimming removed 5 bases at V and 8 bases at J, with 16 bases between. CDR3 region: CASSSSWGEEKLFF. The DNA for the CDR3 is TGCGCCAGCAGTTCGAGTTGGGGGGAAGAAAAACTGTTTTTT.

The chain is built from TRBV18 and TRBJ2-3, with D perhaps TRBD2 (6 bases). The germline gives CDR1 KGHSH, CDR2 LQKENI. The CDR3 contains 17 residues. V lost 3 bases, J lost 3 bases, and 19 bases lay in between. CDR3 nucleotide sequence: TGTGCCAGCTCACCCCCAGGAGCGCTGGGGGGAACAGATACGCAGTATTTT. It specifies CASSPPGALGGTDTQYF.

The genes are TRBV27 and TRBJ1-5; 9 bases agree with TRBD1. The germline V gene encodes CDR1 MNHEY and CDR2 SMNVEV (reference sequence). V lost 7 bases, J lost 6 bases, and 22 bases stayed unmatched. The CDR3 has 19 residues. CDR3 coding DNA: TGTGCCAGCAAACCTACCGGGACAGGGATTCGGTTATTCGCTCAGCCCCAGCATTTT. It translates to CASKPTGTGIRLFAQPQHF.

This rearrangement joins TRBV19 to TRBJ1-6, with TRBD1 matching 9 bases. The CDR3 length is 15 residues. After removal of 2 bases from V and 10 bases from J, the junction contained 6 bases not matched to a gene. In germline, CDR1 is LNHDA, CDR2 SQIVND (reference sequence). In DNA, the CDR3 is TGTGCCAGTAGTATAACCGGGACAGGGAACTCACCCCTCCACTTT. Translated: CASSITGTGNSPLHF.

This chain uses TRBV28 with TRBJ2-7; TRBD2 agrees at 7 bases. Germline V gene sequence: CDR1 MDHEN, CDR2 SYDVKM. With V trimmed by 3 bases and J by 0 bases, 5 bases remained unmatched. The CDR3 extends over 15 amino acids. The CDR3 nucleotides are TGTGCCAGCAGTTTGTGGGGGAGGGGCTCCTACGAGCAGTACTTC. Encoded protein: CASSLWGRGSYEQYF.

Details on this clone: The sample contains more than one DNA sequence encoding this CDR3. The rearrangement joins TRBV7-2 to TRBJ2-5; TRBD2 matches 10 bases. V shed 1 base and J 3 bases; nucleotides not matched to a gene: 5. CDR1 and CDR2 from the germline V gene are SGHTA and FQGNSA. The CDR3 totals 16 residues. The CDR3 DNA reads TGTGCCAGCAGCTTAGTAAGGCTAGCGGGGGAAGAGACCCAGTACTTC. It is translated as CASSLVRLAGEETQYF. The entire variable domain, with the rest obtained from reference TRBV7-2 and TRBJ2-5, is as follows: GAGVSQSPSNKVTEKGKDVELRCDPISGHTALYWYRQSLGQGLEFLIYFQGNSAPDKSGLPSDRFSAERTGGSVSTLTIQRTQQEDSAVYLCASSLVRLAGEETQYFGPGTRLLVL.

V usage is TRBV7-2 and J usage is TRBJ2-5; D is undetermined. The CDR3 covers 12 residues. The germline gives CDR1 SGHTA, CDR2 FQGNSA. The V end lost 1 base, the J end lost 5 bases, and 5 bases lay between the germline ends. The CDR3 loop is CASSLGRETQYF. CDR3 DNA sequence: TGTGCCAGCAGCTTAGGACGGGAGACCCAGTACTTC.

A remark on this clone: The sample holds other DNA sequences that translate to the same CDR3. The chain employs TRBV5-1 and TRBJ2-3; TRBD2 agrees at 7 bases. This CDR3 comprises 16 residues. V shed 0 bases and J 3 bases; nucleotides not matched to a gene: 7. The germline gives CDR1 SGHRS, CDR2 YFSETQ. This chain's CDR3 is CASSLERGGGTDTQYF. The CDR3 region has the DNA TGCGCCAGCAGCTTGGAGCGGGGAGGCGGTACAGATACGCAGTATTTT.

The chain is built from TRBV9 and TRBJ1-2; perhaps TRBD1 as D (6 bases). V gave up 4 bases and J gave up 2 bases, with 21 bases separating them. Germline loops: CDR1 SGDLS, CDR2 YYNGEE. The CDR3 runs 17 residues. CDR3 in amino acids: CASSLPGHSLSNYGYTF. The CDR3 region has the DNA TGTGCCAGCAGCCTTCCGGGACACTCACTCTCCAACTATGGCTACACCTTC.

As regards this clone: Other DNA sequences within the sample encode an identical CDR3. This chain connects TRBV7-2 to TRBJ2-5; TRBD2 matches at 7 bases. CDR3 length: 14 amino acids. Germline CDR1 SGHTA, CDR2 FQGNSA. J was trimmed by 5 bases and V by 1 base; bases with no gene match: 4. CDR3 residues: CASSLEWGGETQYF. As DNA, the CDR3 is TGTGCCAGCAGCTTAGAATGGGGGGGGGAGACCCAGTACTTC.

This chain connects TRBV5-1 to TRBJ2-7, with TRBD1 matching over 7 bases. After removal of 4 bases from V and 3 bases from J, the junction contained 7 bases not matched to a gene. The CDR3 is 14 residues long. Germline V gene sequence: CDR1 SGHRS, CDR2 YFSETQ. For the CDR3, the DNA is TGCGCCAGCAGCACAGGGACAGCTGTCTACGAGCAGTACTTC. Translation gives CASSTGTAVYEQYF.

The chain recombines TRBV29-1 with TRBJ2-2; 10 nucleotides line up with TRBD1. The CDR3 sequence is 14 residues long. With 3 bases clipped from V and 3 bases from J, the junction kept 1 base outside the gene matches. Germline CDR1 reads SQVTM; CDR2 reads ANQGSEA. The DNA for the CDR3 is TGCAGCGTTGAGGGACAGGGGTACACCGGGGAGCTGTTTTTT. Protein: CSVEGQGYTGELFF.

J is TRBJ2-6 and V is TRBV11-1; D gene unclear. The CDR3 has 14 residues. Germline V gene lookup returns CDR1 SGHAT and CDR2 FQDESV (reference sequence). The V and J ends lost 5 bases and 0 bases respectively, with 5 bases between them. CDR3 protein: CASSGRSGANVLTF. The CDR3 region has the DNA TGTGCCAGCAGCGGGCGCTCTGGGGCCAACGTCCTGACTTTC. Full variable domain (outside the CDR3, taken from reference TRBV11-1 and TRBJ2-6): EAEVAQSPRYKITEKSQAVAFWCDPISGHATLYWYRQILGQGPELLVQFQDESVVDDSQLPKDRFSAERLKGVDSTLKIQPAELGDSAMYLCASSGRSGANVLTFGAGSRLTVL.

This clone is a singleton in its sample. V gene TRBV5-1 combines with J gene TRBJ1-2, with unresolved D. The CDR3 loop spans 12 amino acids. V dropped 7 bases and J dropped 6 bases, with 13 bases sitting between them. The germline gives CDR1 SGHRS, CDR2 YFSETQ. The CDR3 DNA reads as TGCGCCAGCGCCCTAAGCGCAGATGGCTACACCTTC. It translates to CASALSADGYTF.

This rearrangement joins TRBV7-3 to TRBJ2-7, with D perhaps given as TRBD1 or TRBD2 (6 bases each). This CDR3 has 18 amino acids. V was shortened by 1 base and J by 3 bases, with 22 bases between the two germline ends. Germline CDR1 and CDR2: SGHTA and FQGTGA. CDR3 sequence (DNA): TGTGCCAGCAGCTTAATTTATTTTCCAGACGGGGGCAACTACGAGCAGTACTTC. This translates into CASSLIYFPDGGNYEQYF.

This chain uses TRBV6-5 with TRBJ2-7, with 8 bases matching TRBD2. The germline gives CDR1 MNHEY, CDR2 SVGAGI. The CDR3 has 14 residues. V was pared by 11 bases and J by 7 bases, with 16 bases of the junction left unmatched. The CDR3 is CAVSGTRTGGEQYF. The CDR3 DNA follows: TGTGCCGTCTCTGGGACCAGGACGGGGGGGGAGCAGTACTTC.

The chain carries TRBV9 and TRBJ2-6, with TRBD1 identical over 9 bases. The CDR3 runs 18 residues. Unmatched junction bases numbered 8, after V lost 3 bases and J lost 1 base. Germline CDR1 and CDR2: SGDLS and YYNGEE. As DNA, the CDR3 is TGTGCCAGCAGCGGGACAGGGGAGGGGTGGTCTGGGGCCAACGTCCTGACTTTC. This gives the protein CASSGTGEGWSGANVLTF.

This clone has more than one count but fewer than ten. The CDR3 DNA reads TGTGCCACCAGCAGAGTTCCTAGTCCGTACCAAGAGACCCAGTACTTC. As protein: CATSRVPSPYQETQYF. This chain joins TRBV15 and TRBJ2-5; D is uncertain. V shed 1 base and J shed 0 bases, with 12 bases lying between them. The CDR3 runs 16 residues. CDR1 is LNHNV, CDR2 YYDKDF, per germline (reference sequence).

The chain joins TRBV18 to TRBJ1-4; TRBD1 is a possible D gene (5 bases). CDR3 size: 17 residues. V was trimmed by 1 base and J by 0 bases, leaving 12 bases between them. Looked up from germline, CDR1 is KGHSH and CDR2 is LQKENI. For the CDR3, the DNA is TGTGCCAGCTCACCACAGGGGCCATTGACAACTAATGAAAAACTGTTTTTT. Amino acids: CASSPQGPLTTNEKLFF.

V gene TRBV5-6 combines with J gene TRBJ1-6, with D unclear. Trimming took 0 bases from V and 13 from J, leaving 11 bases between them. This CDR3 contains 13 residues. Per germline, CDR1 SGHDT and CDR2 YYEEEE. The CDR3 bases are TGTGCCAGCAGCTTGGCCCTTTCCGCGCCCCTCCACTTT. Protein: CASSLALSAPLHF.

The chain joins TRBV5-5 to TRBJ1-1, with D tentatively TRBD1 (6 bases). V lost 4 bases to trimming and J lost 4 bases, with 17 bases between them. From germline, CDR1 is SGHKS and CDR2 YYEKEE (reference sequence). This CDR3 contains 15 residues. CDR3 sequence (DNA): TGTGCCAGCAGCCCTGCCGAGACAGGCTTCACTGAAGCTTTCTTT. Translating gives CASSPAETGFTEAFF.

DNA for the CDR3: TGTGCCAGCAGCCCAGGACAGTTTTTTCTGTTCTTC. Translated: CASSPGQFFLFF. The chain joins TRBV6-5 to TRBJ2-1; D may be TRBD1 (6 bases). V dropped 6 bases and J dropped 15 bases, with 18 bases sitting between them. There are 12 residues in the CDR3. Germline CDR1 is MNHEY and CDR2 is SVGAGI.

The V and J genes are TRBV7-2 and TRBJ1-5; D is undetermined. Germline CDR1 SGHTA, CDR2 FQGNSA. The CDR3 contains 13 residues. Between the trimmed V and J ends, which lost 6 bases and 7 bases, there was a span of 13 bases. CDR3 DNA sequence: TGTGCCAGCAGACCAGAGTGGGAACAGCCCCAGCATTTT. Protein: CASRPEWEQPQHF.

The chain uses TRBV5-1 and TRBJ2-7; 13 bases agree with TRBD2. Germline loops: CDR1 SGHRS, CDR2 YFSETQ. CDR3 size: 15 residues. Losses at the gene ends were 4 bases for V and 3 bases for J; bases not matched to a gene: 4. The CDR3 sequence: CASSPTSGGIYEQYF. The CDR3 nucleotides are TGCGCCAGCAGCCCGACTAGCGGGGGGATCTACGAGCAGTACTTC.

The V and J genes are TRBV2 and TRBJ1-2; D gene ambiguous. CDR3 length equals 13 residues. Per the germline V gene, CDR1 is SNHLY and CDR2 is FYNNEI. V was cut by 8 bases and J by 4 bases, with 14 bases left in between. The CDR3 DNA follows: TGTGCCAGCTCCGGACTCCCCCTCTATGGCTACACCTTC. This sequence encodes CASSGLPLYGYTF.